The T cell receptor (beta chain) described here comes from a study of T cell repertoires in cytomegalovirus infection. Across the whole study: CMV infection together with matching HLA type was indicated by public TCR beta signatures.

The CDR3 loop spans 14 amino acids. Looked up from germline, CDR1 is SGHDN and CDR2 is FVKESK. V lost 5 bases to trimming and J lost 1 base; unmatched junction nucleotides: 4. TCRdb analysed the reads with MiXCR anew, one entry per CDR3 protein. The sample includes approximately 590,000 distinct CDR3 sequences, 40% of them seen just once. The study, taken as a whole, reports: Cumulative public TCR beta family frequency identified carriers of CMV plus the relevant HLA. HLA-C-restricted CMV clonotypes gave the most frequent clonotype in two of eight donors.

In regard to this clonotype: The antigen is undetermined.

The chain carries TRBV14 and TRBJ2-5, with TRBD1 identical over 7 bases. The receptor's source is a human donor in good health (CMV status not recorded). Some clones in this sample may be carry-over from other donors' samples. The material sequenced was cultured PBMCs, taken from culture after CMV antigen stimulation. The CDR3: CASSDRDSQETQYF. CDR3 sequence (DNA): TGTGCCAGCAGCGACCGGGACAGCCAAGAGACCCAGTACTTC.